In its sample, the clone carrying this T cell receptor (beta chain) was seen many times. Its specificity is unknown. Using its own MiXCR run on the reads, TCRdb lists one record per CDR3 protein. The table has approximately 110,000 distinct CDR3 sequences, about 31% seen once. J was trimmed by 2 bases and V by 4 bases; bases with no gene match: 3. There are 14 residues in the CDR3. Per the germline V gene, CDR1 is SGHTA and CDR2 is FQGNSA. This entry comes from a study of T cell repertoires in cytomegalovirus infection. Study background: Public TCR beta signatures were indicative of both CMV infection and a matching HLA type. Study-wide points: Clonotype analysis showed dominance of the ex vivo response by HLA-C-restricted CMV-specific TCR beta clonotypes. Based on cumulative public TCR beta family frequency, carriers of CMV plus the relevant HLA were identified.

The chain joins TRBV7-2 to TRBJ2-7; 9 positions match TRBD2. The sample here was CD8+ T cells from cultured PBMCs, taken from culture after CMV antigen stimulation. This TCR was sampled from a human donor in good health (CMV status not recorded). Some clones in this sample may be carry-over from other donors' samples. The chain's CDR3 is CASSSGGGAYEQYF. The CDR3 DNA is TGTGCCAGCAGCTCGGGCGGGGGGGCCTACGAGCAGTACTTC.